This TCR beta chain was sequenced during a study of CD8+CD57+ T cells in acquired aplastic anemia. Study-wide context: Sorted CD4+ and CD8+ cells gave a mean 3.2 ug DNA, range about 0.19 to 27.4 ug.

The sequenced patients had an expansion of CD8+CD57+ cells seen by flow cytometry. Every patient presented with severe acquired aplastic anemia. Patients had undergone no therapy by the time their blood was sampled. Study results and limitations: It was found that nearly 30 CD8+ CDR3 sequences were shared between patients and controls.

This clonotype showed up just a few times. The antigen remains undetermined. The template used for profiling TCR beta VDJ and CDR3 was genomic DNA. Using its own MiXCR run on the reads, TCRdb lists one record per CDR3 protein. The sample gives around 430,000 distinct CDR3 sequences, around a third of which show up once; 0.8% to 0.85% is in the top ten. Deletions cut 8 bases from V and 8 bases from J, with 15 bases between. CDR3 length: 13 amino acids. This receptor was obtained from a human donor with aplastic anemia. The J gene is TRBJ1-4, the V gene TRBV12-3 or TRBV12-4; maybe TRBD1 (6 bases). Input material: sorted CD4+, CD8+, or CD8+CD57+ T cells (not recorded which) from PBMCs. CDR3: CASGQTGAEKLFF. The CDR3, as DNA: TGTGCCAGCGGGCAAACGGGGGCCGAAAAACTGTTTTTT.